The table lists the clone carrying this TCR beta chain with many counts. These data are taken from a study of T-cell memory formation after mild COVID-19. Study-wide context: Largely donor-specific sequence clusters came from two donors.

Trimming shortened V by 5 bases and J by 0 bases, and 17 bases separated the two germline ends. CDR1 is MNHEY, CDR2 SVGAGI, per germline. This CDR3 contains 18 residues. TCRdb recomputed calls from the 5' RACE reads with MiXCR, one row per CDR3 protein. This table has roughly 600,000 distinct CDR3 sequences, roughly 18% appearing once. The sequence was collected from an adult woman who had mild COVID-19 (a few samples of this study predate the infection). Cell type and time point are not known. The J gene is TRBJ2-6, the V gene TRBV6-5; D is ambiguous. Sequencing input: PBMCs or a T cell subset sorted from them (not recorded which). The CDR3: CASSPLTLIPSGANVLTF. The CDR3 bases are TGTGCCAGCAGTCCCCTGACCCTAATACCCTCTGGGGCCAACGTCCTGACTTTC.